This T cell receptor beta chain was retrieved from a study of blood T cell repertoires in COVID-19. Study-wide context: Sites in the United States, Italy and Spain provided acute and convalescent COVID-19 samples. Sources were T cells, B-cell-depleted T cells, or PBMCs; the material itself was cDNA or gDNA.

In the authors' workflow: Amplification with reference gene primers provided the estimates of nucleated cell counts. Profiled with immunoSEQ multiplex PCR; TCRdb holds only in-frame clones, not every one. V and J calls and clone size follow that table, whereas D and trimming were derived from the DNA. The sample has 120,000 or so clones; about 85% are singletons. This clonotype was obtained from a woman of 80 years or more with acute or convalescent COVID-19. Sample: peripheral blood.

In DNA form, the CDR3 reads TGTGCCAGCAGCTTCCACAGGTTCTCTGGAAACACCATATATTTT. Translation gives CASSFHRFSGNTIYF. The chain carries TRBV7-9 and TRBJ1-3; D may be TRBD1 (5 bases). This CDR3 is 15 amino acids long. Germline values: CDR1 SEHNR, CDR2 FQNEAQ (reference sequence). The germline V and J ends were trimmed by 3 bases and 0 bases, with 9 bases remaining between them.